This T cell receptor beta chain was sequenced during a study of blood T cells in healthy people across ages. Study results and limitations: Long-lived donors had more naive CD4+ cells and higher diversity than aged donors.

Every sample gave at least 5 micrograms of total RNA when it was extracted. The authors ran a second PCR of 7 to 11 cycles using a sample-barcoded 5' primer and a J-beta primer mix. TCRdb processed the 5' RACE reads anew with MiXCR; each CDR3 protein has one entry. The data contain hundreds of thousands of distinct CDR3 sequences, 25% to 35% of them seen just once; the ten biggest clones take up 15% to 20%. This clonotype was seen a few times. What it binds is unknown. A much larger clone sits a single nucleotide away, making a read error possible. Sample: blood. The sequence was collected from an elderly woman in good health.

CDR3 DNA: TGTGCCAGCAGTCTCACAGGGGGCGTCAATGAGCAGTACTTC. It specifies CASSLTGGVNEQYF. The rearrangement uses TRBV12-3 or TRBV12-4 and TRBJ2-7; 9 bases map to TRBD1. The length of the CDR3 is 14 residues. The V and J ends lost 5 bases and 7 bases, in that order; junction bases with no gene match: 9.